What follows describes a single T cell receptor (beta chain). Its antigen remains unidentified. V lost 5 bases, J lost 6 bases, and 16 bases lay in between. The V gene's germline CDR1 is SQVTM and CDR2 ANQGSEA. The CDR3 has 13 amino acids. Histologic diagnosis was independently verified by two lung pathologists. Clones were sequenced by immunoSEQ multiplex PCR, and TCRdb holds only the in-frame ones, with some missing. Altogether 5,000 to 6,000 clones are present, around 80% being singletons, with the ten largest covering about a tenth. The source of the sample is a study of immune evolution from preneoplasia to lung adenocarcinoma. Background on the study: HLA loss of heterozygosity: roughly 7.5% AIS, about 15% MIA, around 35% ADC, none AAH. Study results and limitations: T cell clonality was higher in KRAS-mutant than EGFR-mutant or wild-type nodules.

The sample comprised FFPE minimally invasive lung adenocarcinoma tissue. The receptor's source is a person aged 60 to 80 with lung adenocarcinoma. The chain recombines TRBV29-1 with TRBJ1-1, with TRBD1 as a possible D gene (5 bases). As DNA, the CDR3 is TGCAGCGTTCACGGGGGTGTTCCCCCTGAAGCTTTCTTT. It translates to CSVHGGVPPEAFF.